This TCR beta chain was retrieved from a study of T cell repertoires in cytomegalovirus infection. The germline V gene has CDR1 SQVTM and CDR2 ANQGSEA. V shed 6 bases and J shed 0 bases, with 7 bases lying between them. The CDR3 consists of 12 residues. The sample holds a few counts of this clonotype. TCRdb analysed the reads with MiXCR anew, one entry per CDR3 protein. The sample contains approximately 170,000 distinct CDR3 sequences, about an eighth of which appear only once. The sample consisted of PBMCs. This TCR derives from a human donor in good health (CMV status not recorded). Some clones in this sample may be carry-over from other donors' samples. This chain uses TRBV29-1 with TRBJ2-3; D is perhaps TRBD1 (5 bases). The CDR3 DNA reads TGCAGCGTCAAGGGGAGCACAGATACGCAGTATTTT. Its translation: CSVKGSTDTQYF.